This T cell receptor beta chain was sequenced during a study of blood T cell repertoires in COVID-19. Some clones are missing from TCRdb's copy, which holds only in-frame ones; the method was immunoSEQ multiplex PCR. The sample has a few hundred thousand clones; roughly 89% are singletons. This CDR3 region has 14 residues. Germline V CDR1 and CDR2: SNHLY, FYNNEI. V gave up 3 bases and J gave up 0 bases, with 6 bases separating them. The V gene is TRBV2, the J gene TRBJ1-3; D not certain. The TCR was taken from a woman in her twenties or thirties with COVID-19, enrolled during active disease. Sequences were obtained from peripheral blood. The CDR3 coding sequence is TGTGCCAGCAGTGATTCGGTCTCTGGAAACACCATATATTTT. It codes for CASSDSVSGNTIYF.